This is a list of T cell receptor beta chains from one sample in a study of cytomegalovirus exposure and HLA in healthy donors. Using immunoSEQ multiplex PCR, the repertoire was profiled, and TCRdb retains in-frame clones only, with some absent. The sample consists of fewer than 140,000 clones, about two thirds of them appearing once. Sequencing input: PBMCs. These receptors were taken from a boy aged 5-17 years in good health and CMV-seronegative. CDR3s include the opening cysteine and the closing phenylalanine or tryptophan. The D gene is left open where the match is weak. Where a row states a size, it is once, few, many or the class of an expanded clone; other rows omit it.

>NA|TRBV28|NA|TRBJ1-1
CASSIQGGERSAFF
TGTGCCAGCAGCATTCAGGGAGGGGAAAGGAGCGCTTTCTTT
>few|TRBV7-9|TRBD1|TRBJ2-7
CASSFPDRLYEQYF
TGTGCCAGCAGCTTTCCGGACAGGCTATACGAGCAGTACTTC
>NA|TRBV18|TRBD2|TRBJ2-3
CASSPLGLAGTTDTQYF
TGTGCCAGCTCACCCTTGGGACTAGCGGGGACCACAGATACGCAGTATTTT
>NA|TRBV6-7|NA|TRBJ2-7
CASSYPYTGRGNEQYF
TGTGCCAGCAGTTACCCCTACACAGGGAGGGGGAACGAGCAGTACTTC
>NA|TRBV7-8|TRBD2|TRBJ2-4
CASSLLAGGSYKNIQYF
TGTGCCAGCAGCTTGTTAGCGGGAGGGTCGTACAAAAACATTCAGTACTTC
>few|TRBV5-1|NA|TRBJ1-4
CASSIGLIRGEKLFF
TGCGCCAGCAGCATCGGTCTTATCAGAGGTGAAAAACTGTTTTTT
>once|TRBV4-3|TRBD2|TRBJ2-1
CASSHWTSDHYNEQFF
TGCGCCAGCAGCCACTGGACTAGCGACCACTACAATGAGCAGTTCTTC
>NA|TRBV25-1|NA|TRBJ1-1
CASSASEDKLLNTEAFF
TGTGCCAGCAGTGCATCAGAGGACAAACTTTTGAACACTGAAGCTTTCTTT
>NA|TRBV7-3|NA|TRBJ1-2
CASSFGQNYGYTF
TGTGCCAGCAGCTTTGGTCAGAACTATGGCTACACCTTC
>NA|TRBV25-1|NA|TRBJ1-3
CASSDLGSSGNTIYF
TGTGCCAGCAGTGACCTAGGGAGCTCTGGAAACACCATATATTTT
>NA|TRBV30|NA|TRBJ2-1
CACSGTVYNEQFF
TGTGCCTGCTCCGGGACTGTCTACAATGAGCAGTTCTTC
>NA|TRBV9|TRBD1|TRBJ2-7
CASSVGGTDFYEQYF
TGTGCCAGCAGCGTAGGTGGGACAGATTTCTACGAGCAGTACTTC
>once|TRBV7-3|TRBD1|TRBJ1-1
CASSLTGTGNTEAFF
TGTGCCAGCAGCTTAACCGGGACAGGGAACACTGAAGCTTTCTTT
>once|TRBV9|NA|TRBJ2-5
CASSVGRGSIETQYF
TGTGCCAGCAGCGTGGGGCGGGGAAGTATAGAGACCCAGTACTTC
>NA|TRBV28|NA|TRBJ2-1
CASSSYSGGNEQFF
TGTGCCAGCAGTTCATACAGCGGCGGCAATGAGCAGTTCTTC
>NA|TRBV18|TRBD2|TRBJ2-7
CASSPLGTSGPTYEQYF
TGTGCCAGCTCACCTCTCGGGACTAGCGGGCCTACCTACGAGCAGTACTTC
>few|TRBV11-2|TRBD2|TRBJ2-7
CASSLIPGTRDEQYF
TGTGCCAGCAGCTTGATACCCGGGACTAGAGACGAGCAGTACTTC
>NA|TRBV6-4|NA|TRBJ1-1
CASSAGENTEAFF
TGTGCCAGCAGTGCAGGGGAAAACACTGAAGCTTTCTTT